The rows below give T cell receptor beta chains drawn from one sample of a study of PD-1 blockade in classical Hodgkin lymphoma. Produced via immunoSEQ multiplex PCR; TCRdb's table is partial and in-frame only. The repertoire includes around 100,000 clones, just over 90% of them detected once, and 2.5% to 3.5% sits in the top ten. Sequenced here: peripheral blood mononuclear cells (PBMCs), sampled before the fourth cycle of nivolumab. The origin of the receptors is a human donor with classical Hodgkin lymphoma. Each CDR3 is given without its conserved first and last residue. The size field is filled for only some rows; it gives once, few, many or a size class.

AITRGVEDEQY TRBJ2-7 . TRBV10-3
ASSEEGQSYNEQF TRBJ2-1 . TRBV11-3
ASSLVTQGENTEAF TRBJ1-1 once TRBV7-8
ASRLAGTDTQY TRBJ2-3 . TRBV7-2
ASSLPRTGEAF TRBJ1-1 . TRBV7-2
ASKRGEGNQPQH TRBJ1-5 . TRBV6-5
AWSQGGYT TRBJ1-2 . TRBV30
ASSSDSVYNSPLH TRBJ1-6 . TRBV2
ASSQRTSREAF TRBJ1-1 . TRBV4-3
ASSQDGFSGRYGYT TRBJ1-2 . TRBV4-3
ASSPPFQGGNTIY TRBJ1-3 . TRBV18
ASSPPLRGAYEQY TRBJ2-7 once TRBV6-5
ASSPGQNSYEQY TRBJ2-7 . TRBV9
ASSLSNLRGLSEYTIY TRBJ1-3 . TRBV5-4
ATQTDRWGYT TRBJ1-2 . TRBV6-5
ASSIADNQPQH TRBJ1-5 once TRBV19
ASSLSRGVGNEQF TRBJ2-1 . TRBV5-4
ASGDRGMNTEAF TRBJ1-1 . TRBV10-2
AISDTVASGDANTGELF TRBJ2-2 . TRBV10-3
AWEDSGRIEAF TRBJ1-1 . TRBV30
ASYTHGQVRD TRBJ1-3 . TRBV28
ASSSTSGGTTDTQY TRBJ2-3 . TRBV7-3
ASSLEGASGETQY TRBJ2-5 . TRBV11-2
ASSYGRGSYEQY TRBJ2-7 few TRBV6-5
ASSQGGLGYGYT TRBJ1-2 . TRBV4-1
ASSLSAGELF TRBJ2-2 . TRBV28
ASSQGGQGGEKLF TRBJ1-4 once TRBV4-3
ASSPSVGSALEAF TRBJ1-1 few TRBV7-2
ATSRGGDTQY TRBJ2-3 . TRBV15
AWKTGVATNEKLF TRBJ1-4 . TRBV30
ASSWLAGGKSSYNEQF TRBJ2-1 . TRBV27
ASSPPQGINEQY TRBJ2-7 . TRBV4-1
ASSRTAFANTGELF TRBJ2-2 . TRBV11-3
ASSLGGGTRTDTQY TRBJ2-3 . TRBV5-1
ASSNRGRLYNEQF TRBJ2-1 . TRBV7-9
ASSLNGGSTDTQY TRBJ2-3 . TRBV13
ASSFGSLGEKLF TRBJ1-4 once TRBV6-6
ASSLLGSPLH TRBJ1-6 few TRBV27
ASRMNTEAF TRBJ1-1 few TRBV28
ASSLLGGQETQY TRBJ2-5 once TRBV27
ASSQTDVDYGYT TRBJ1-2 . TRBV5-6
ASTDDGSSYNEQF TRBJ2-1 . TRBV19
ATDPGAGYGYT TRBJ1-2 . TRBV15
ATSTGTGGHNEQF TRBJ2-1 . TRBV15
ASSQEGTVSYEQY TRBJ2-7 . TRBV4-2
ASSLEGSAAGPF TRBJ1-2 . TRBV7-2
ASSYGRNTEAF TRBJ1-1 . TRBV6-6
ASSFLAGSYGYT TRBJ1-2 . TRBV7-9
ASTLRVAEYTDTQY TRBJ2-3 . TRBV19